These 2 T cell receptor beta chains share one sample of origin, sequenced in a study of blood T cell repertoires in COVID-19. The table came from immunoSEQ multiplex PCR; TCRdb's copy has only in-frame clones and leaves some out. Seen here are around 100,000 clones, about 83% observed once, and the top ten hold 10% to 15%. Sequenced: peripheral blood. The receptors derive from a human donor in a cohort sampled during active COVID-19.

This clone came up once. The chain joins TRBV19 to TRBJ1-1; no definite D call. Trimming took off 8 bases at V and 0 bases at J, with 13 bases between the two ends. The germline V gene has CDR1 LNHDA and CDR2 SQIVND (reference sequence). The CDR3 is 14 residues long. The CDR3 protein is CASRSGGLNTEAFF. The CDR3 DNA sequence: TGTGCCAGTCGATCCGGAGGGTTGAACACTGAAGCTTTCTTT.

The V and J genes are TRBV19 and TRBJ1-6, with D possibly matching TRBD1 (6 bases). This CDR3 is built from 14 residues. Germline CDR1 reads LNHDA; CDR2 reads SQIVND (reference sequence). Trimming took off 6 bases at V and 6 bases at J, with 12 bases between the two ends. CDR3 coding DNA: TGTGCCAGTAGCGACGACAGGTTTAATTCACCCCTCCACTTT. It encodes CASSDDRFNSPLHF. The whole variable domain, filled in from reference TRBV19 and TRBJ1-6, reads DGGITQSPKYLFRKEGQNVTLSCEQNLNHDAMYWYRQDPGQGLRLIYYSQIVNDFQKGDIAEGYSVSREKKESFPLTVTSAQKNPTAFYLCASSDDRFNSPLHFGNGTRLTVT.